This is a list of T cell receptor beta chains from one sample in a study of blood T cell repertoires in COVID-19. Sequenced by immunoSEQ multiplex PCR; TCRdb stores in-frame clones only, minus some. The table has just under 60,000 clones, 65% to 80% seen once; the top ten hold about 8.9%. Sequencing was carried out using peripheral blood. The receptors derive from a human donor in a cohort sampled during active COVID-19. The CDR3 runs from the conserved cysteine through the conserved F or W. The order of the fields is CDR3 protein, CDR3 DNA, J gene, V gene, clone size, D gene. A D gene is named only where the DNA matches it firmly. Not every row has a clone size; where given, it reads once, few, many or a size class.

CDR3: CASSSPGTRYNEQFF
DNA: TGTGCCAGTAGTTCTCCCGGGACTCGTTACAATGAGCAGTTCTTC
J: TRBJ2-1
V: TRBV19
size: NA
D: NA

CDR3: CASSRQGVGTEAFF
DNA: TGTGCCAGCAGTCGACAGGGGGTGGGAACTGAAGCTTTCTTT
J: TRBJ1-1
V: TRBV6-5
size: NA
D: TRBD1

CDR3: CASSLEGQAVGLNGYTF
DNA: TGTGCCAGCAGCTTGGAGGGACAGGCGGTAGGGTTGAATGGCTACACCTTC
J: TRBJ1-2
V: TRBV5-6
size: NA
D: TRBD1

CDR3: CASSLGGDRGKQYF
DNA: TGTGCCAGCAGCTTGGGGGGGGACAGGGGTAAGCAGTACTTC
J: TRBJ2-7
V: TRBV7-8
size: NA
D: TRBD1

CDR3: CSVSGSYGYTF
DNA: TGCAGCGTTAGCGGGTCCTATGGCTACACCTTC
J: TRBJ1-2
V: TRBV29-1
size: NA
D: NA

CDR3: CAWNSGTGGHEQYF
DNA: TGTGCCTGGAACTCCGGGACAGGGGGCCACGAGCAGTACTTC
J: TRBJ2-7
V: TRBV30
size: NA
D: TRBD1

CDR3: CASTLEGGETQYF
DNA: TGCGCCAGTACCCTAGAAGGCGGAGAGACCCAGTACTTC
J: TRBJ2-5
V: TRBV5-1
size: NA
D: NA

CDR3: CASSEWVGQTLYGYTF
DNA: TGCGCCAGCAGTGAGTGGGTTGGACAGACTCTTTATGGCTACACCTTC
J: TRBJ1-2
V: TRBV10-2
size: once
D: NA

CDR3: CASSKTGTGDYEQYF
DNA: TGTGCCAGCAGCAAGACCGGGACAGGGGACTACGAGCAGTACTTC
J: TRBJ2-7
V: TRBV5-6
size: NA
D: TRBD1

CDR3: CASSGTGNYSPLHF
DNA: TGTGCCAGCAGCGGGACAGGGAATTATTCACCCCTCCACTTT
J: TRBJ1-6
V: TRBV6-5
size: few
D: TRBD1

CDR3: CASSQEGPGKLFF
DNA: TGCGCCAGCAGCCAAGAGGGGCCCGGGAAACTGTTTTTT
J: TRBJ1-4
V: TRBV4-3
size: NA
D: NA

CDR3: CASSYRDRNYEQYF
DNA: TGTGCCAGCAGTTACCGGGACAGAAACTACGAGCAGTACTTC
J: TRBJ2-7
V: TRBV6-5
size: NA
D: TRBD1

CDR3: CAIPGFSSQQYF
DNA: TGTGCCATCCCGGGGTTCAGCTCGCAGCAGTACTTC
J: TRBJ2-7
V: TRBV28
size: NA
D: NA

CDR3: CAIGQGMDGNSPLHF
DNA: TGTGCCATTGGACAGGGAATGGATGGGAATTCACCCCTCCACTTT
J: TRBJ1-6
V: TRBV6-5
size: NA
D: TRBD1

CDR3: CASSPLEREGYEQYF
DNA: TGTGCCAGCAGTCCCCTGGAGCGGGAGGGGTACGAGCAGTACTTC
J: TRBJ2-7
V: TRBV28
size: NA
D: TRBD2

CDR3: CASSARPSGVGWGTQYF
DNA: TGTGCCAGCAGTGCACGACCTAGCGGGGTGGGATGGGGGACGCAGTATTTT
J: TRBJ2-3
V: TRBV27
size: NA
D: TRBD2

CDR3: CASRRDEQFF
DNA: TGCGCCAGCAGGCGGGATGAGCAGTTCTTC
J: TRBJ2-1
V: TRBV4-3
size: many
D: NA

CDR3: CASSYTGEDDEQYF
DNA: TGTGCCAGCAGTTACACAGGGGAGGACGACGAGCAGTACTTC
J: TRBJ2-7
V: TRBV6-5
size: NA
D: NA

CDR3: CASSLSGYEQYF
DNA: TGTGCCAGCAGCTTGTCGGGCTACGAGCAGTACTTC
J: TRBJ2-7
V: TRBV5-4
size: NA
D: NA

CDR3: CASSQELAGYSYEQYF
DNA: TGCGCCAGCAGCCAAGAATTAGCGGGTTACTCCTACGAGCAGTACTTC
J: TRBJ2-7
V: TRBV4-3
size: NA
D: TRBD2

CDR3: CASSPSGTGAEQYF
DNA: TGTGCCAGCAGTCCATCAGGAACAGGGGCGGAGCAGTACTTC
J: TRBJ2-7
V: TRBV6-5
size: many
D: TRBD1

CDR3: CASTPLADTGELFF
DNA: TGTGCCAGCACCCCCCTCGCGGACACCGGGGAGCTGTTTTTT
J: TRBJ2-2
V: TRBV6-4
size: NA
D: NA

CDR3: CASSFSGTGQQPQHF
DNA: TGTGCCAGCAGTTTCTCCGGGACAGGTCAACAGCCCCAGCATTTT
J: TRBJ1-5
V: TRBV28
size: NA
D: TRBD1

CDR3: CASSAQTGLNTEAFF
DNA: TGTGCCAGCAGCGCGCAAACAGGGTTGAACACTGAAGCTTTCTTT
J: TRBJ1-1
V: TRBV9
size: NA
D: NA

CDR3: CASSAGDRSTGELFF
DNA: TGTGCCAGCAGTGCGGGGGACAGGTCCACCGGGGAGCTGTTTTTT
J: TRBJ2-2
V: TRBV6-4
size: NA
D: TRBD1

CDR3: CASSDSGGTSYNEQFF
DNA: TGTGCCAGCAGTGACTCGGGCGGGACCTCCTACAATGAGCAGTTCTTC
J: TRBJ2-1
V: TRBV6-4
size: once
D: NA

CDR3: CASRGGTARSGYTF
DNA: TGTGCCAGCAGGGGCGGGACGGCACGGAGTGGCTACACCTTC
J: TRBJ1-2
V: TRBV2
size: NA
D: NA

CDR3: CASSFGVQRGKETQYF
DNA: TGTGCCAGCAGTTTTGGAGTTCAGCGGGGCAAAGAGACCCAGTACTTC
J: TRBJ2-5
V: TRBV3-1/TRBV3-2
size: NA
D: TRBD2

CDR3: CASSHNQDSGSYNEQFF
DNA: TGTGCCAGCAGCCACAACCAGGACTCCGGCTCCTACAATGAGCAGTTCTTC
J: TRBJ2-1
V: TRBV4-2
size: NA
D: NA

CDR3: CASSYDGQEAFF
DNA: TGTGCCAGCAGTTACGACGGACAGGAAGCTTTCTTT
J: TRBJ1-1
V: TRBV2
size: NA
D: NA

CDR3: CSVRTGLSGANVLTF
DNA: TGCAGCGTCCGGACAGGCCTCTCTGGGGCCAACGTCCTGACTTTC
J: TRBJ2-6
V: TRBV29-1
size: NA
D: TRBD1

CDR3: CASTLSGVGEQFF
DNA: TGTGCCAGCACCTTAAGCGGGGTTGGAGAGCAGTTCTTC
J: TRBJ2-1
V: TRBV9
size: once
D: TRBD2

CDR3: CASSERDNRKTQYF
DNA: TGCGCCAGCAGTGAGAGGGACAATAGAAAGACCCAGTACTTC
J: TRBJ2-5
V: TRBV10-1
size: NA
D: NA

CDR3: CASSQFRTGSGNTIYF
DNA: TGTGCCAGCAGCCAGTTCCGGACAGGCTCTGGAAACACCATATATTTT
J: TRBJ1-3
V: TRBV14
size: NA
D: TRBD1

CDR3: CASSLAIAAGYTF
DNA: TGTGCCAGCAGCTTAGCGATAGCCGCTGGCTACACCTTC
J: TRBJ1-2
V: TRBV7-9
size: once
D: NA

CDR3: CASISRGISYEQYF
DNA: TGTGCCAGCATCTCGCGGGGTATCTCCTACGAGCAGTACTTC
J: TRBJ2-7
V: TRBV28
size: NA
D: NA

CDR3: CASSTMGQGNYGYTF
DNA: TGTGCCAGCTCGACTATGGGACAGGGGAACTATGGCTACACCTTC
J: TRBJ1-2
V: TRBV2
size: NA
D: TRBD1

CDR3: CATSDWGTGGSYGYTF
DNA: TGTGCCACCAGTGATTGGGGGACAGGGGGGTCTTATGGCTACACCTTC
J: TRBJ1-2
V: TRBV24-1
size: NA
D: TRBD1

CDR3: CASSSEPPTWGRNEKLFF
DNA: TGTGCCAGCAGCTCTGAACCCCCAACATGGGGCAGGAATGAAAAACTGTTTTTT
J: TRBJ1-4
V: TRBV7-9
size: once
D: NA

CDR3: CASSMTGPIPTGELFF
DNA: TGTGCCAGCAGCATGACAGGGCCAATCCCCACCGGGGAGCTGTTTTTT
J: TRBJ2-2
V: TRBV7-2
size: NA
D: TRBD1

CDR3: CASSPLQANTGELFF
DNA: TGTGCCAGCAGCCCCTTGCAGGCGAACACCGGGGAGCTGTTTTTT
J: TRBJ2-2
V: TRBV2
size: NA
D: NA

CDR3: CASSEDYNQPQHF
DNA: TGTGCCAGCAGCGAGGACTACAATCAGCCCCAGCATTTT
J: TRBJ1-5
V: TRBV9
size: NA
D: NA

CDR3: CASSLSTGRSGYTF
DNA: TGTGCCAGCAGCTTATCGACAGGGAGGTCTGGCTACACCTTC
J: TRBJ1-2
V: TRBV11-1
size: NA
D: TRBD1

CDR3: CASSGTSNEKLFF
DNA: TGTGCCAGCAGCGGGACATCTAATGAAAAACTGTTTTTT
J: TRBJ1-4
V: TRBV2
size: few
D: NA

CDR3: CASSIIGSSFYGYTF
DNA: TGTGCCAGTAGTATAATTGGGAGCTCCTTCTATGGCTACACCTTC
J: TRBJ1-2
V: TRBV19
size: NA
D: NA

CDR3: CASHHLGGNYGYTF
DNA: TGTGCCAGCCACCATTTAGGGGGTAACTATGGCTACACCTTC
J: TRBJ1-2
V: TRBV19
size: NA
D: NA